This T cell receptor beta chain comes out of a study of blood T cell repertoires in COVID-19. Across the study: Spain, Italy and the United States supplied samples that represented acute and convalescent COVID-19. The analysed material was cDNA or gDNA that came from T cells, B-cell-depleted T cells, or PBMCs.

Original analysis: Using reference gene primer amplification, nucleated cell counts were estimated. Assay used: immunoSEQ multiplex PCR; TCRdb lists only in-frame clones, some missing. V, J and clone size are taken as reported in that table, and D and trimming were inferred from the DNA itself. The repertoire holds 120,000 or so clones, 70% to 90% seen once, with approximately 1.1% in the top ten. Trimming took off 1 base at V and 5 bases at J, with 11 bases between the two ends. The CDR3 contains 14 residues. Germline CDR1 and CDR2: KGHSH and LQKENI. This rearrangement joins TRBV18 to TRBJ1-1; D uncertain. This TCR came from a woman of 80 years or more with acute or convalescent COVID-19. Sequenced: peripheral blood. The CDR3 spells CASSPRGLGTEAFF. The CDR3 DNA is TGTGCCAGCTCACCACGAGGGTTGGGTACTGAAGCTTTCTTT.